These T cell receptor beta chains were read from a single sample in a study of control samples from healthy donors and cancer patients. Sequencing was performed with immunoSEQ multiplex PCR; in TCRdb, only in-frame clones are kept and a portion is missing. The sample shows 65,000 to 100,000 clones, 91% of them seen only once. Input material: blood. The origin of the receptors is a man aged 45-65 years in good health. Each CDR3 is given with its conserved first and last residue. D genes are given only for firm matches. Size tells how often a clone was seen (once, few, many) or the class of an expanded clone, and some rows leave it out.

>TRBV18|-|-|TRBJ2-6|18
TGTGCCAGCTCACCACAGGCGACGGGGACAACTGGGGCCAACGTCCTGACTTTC
CASSPQATGTTGANVLTF
>TRBV5-8|-|-|TRBJ1-1|14
TGTGCCAGCAGCTTGTCGACAGTGTGGGCTGAAGCTTTCTTT
CASSLSTVWAEAFF
>TRBV30|-|-|TRBJ1-3|14
TGTGCCTGGAGTGTACAGGGCTCTGGAAACACCATATATTTT
CAWSVQGSGNTIYF
>TRBV7-8|TRBD1|once|TRBJ1-2|14
TGTGCCAGCAGCTTCCGGGACAGGGGATCGGACTACACCTTC
CASSFRDRGSDYTF
>TRBV6-6|-|once|TRBJ2-1|11
TGTGCCAGCAGTCCCTCATCTGAGCAGTTCTTC
CASSPSSEQFF
>TRBV7-8|-|-|TRBJ2-3|15
TGTGCCAGCAGCTTAGGCAAAGGCGGCACAGATACGCAGTATTTT
CASSLGKGGTDTQYF
>TRBV7-6|TRBD2|-|TRBJ2-1|15
TGTGCCAGCGTCATAGGGCCTAGCGGGTCCGATGAGCAGTTCTTC
CASVIGPSGSDEQFF
>TRBV6-5|-|-|TRBJ2-5|15
TGTGCCAGCAGTTACTCGCCGGATTTAAAAGAGACCCAGTACTTC
CASSYSPDLKETQYF
>TRBV11-2|TRBD1|-|TRBJ1-2|15
TGTGCCAGCAGCTTAGATCTAGCCACAGGGGGCGGCTACACCTTC
CASSLDLATGGGYTF
>TRBV14|-|-|TRBJ1-3|13
TGTGCCAGCAGGGGAGCAGGTCAGGGCACCATATATTTT
CASRGAGQGTIYF
>TRBV25-1|TRBD1|-|TRBJ2-7|15
TGTGCCAGCAGTGTATCCGGGACAGGGTCCGGCGAGCAGTACTTC
CASSVSGTGSGEQYF
>TRBV13|TRBD1|-|TRBJ1-1|14
TGTGCCAGCAGCTCGGGACAGGGAGGCACTGAAGCTTTCTTT
CASSSGQGGTEAFF
>TRBV4-2|TRBD1|once|TRBJ1-2|15
TGTGCCAGCAGCCAACGACAGGGTAGCGACTATGGCTACACCTTC
CASSQRQGSDYGYTF
>TRBV27|-|-|TRBJ1-1|13
TGTGCCAGCAGTTTCCGTGGGGGCACTGAAGCTTTCTTT
CASSFRGGTEAFF
>TRBV5-1|-|-|TRBJ1-2|14
TGCGCCAGCAGCCCTAGGGGAGCCAACTATGGCTACACCTTC
CASSPRGANYGYTF
>TRBV9|-|-|TRBJ1-1|11
TGTGCCAGCAGCGTAGCAGGGGACGCTTTCTTT
CASSVAGDAFF
>TRBV7-8|-|-|TRBJ1-2|14
TGTGCCAGCAGCTTAGTTGGGACCCTGGATGGCTACACCTTC
CASSLVGTLDGYTF
>TRBV5-1|-|-|TRBJ2-3|12
TGCGCCAGCAGCCCCTCTGGGGATACGCAGTATTTT
CASSPSGDTQYF
>TRBV5-6|-|-|TRBJ2-5|13
TGTGCCAGCAGCTTGTGGGGGCGGGGGACCCAGTACTTC
CASSLWGRGTQYF
>TRBV5-1|TRBD1|-|TRBJ1-6|16
TGCGCCAGCAGCTTGGCAGGGGGCCGCTATAATTCACCCCTCCACTTT
CASSLAGGRYNSPLHF
>TRBV5-1|-|once|TRBJ2-7|13
TGCGCCAGCAGCTCAAGTGGAGGCTACGAGCAGTACTTC
CASSSSGGYEQYF
>TRBV7-2|-|-|TRBJ1-5|14
TGTGCCAGCAGCGATAACGGGGGCAATCAGCCCCAGCATTTT
CASSDNGGNQPQHF
>TRBV6-2/TRBV6-3|-|once|TRBJ1-5|13
TGTGCCAGCAGTAGGACAGGCAATCAGCCCCAGCATTTT
CASSRTGNQPQHF
>TRBV9|-|-|TRBJ2-1|16
TGTGCCAGCAGCGTAATGGGTTCAGGGGCCTACAATGAGCAGTTCTTC
CASSVMGSGAYNEQFF
>TRBV9|TRBD2|-|TRBJ2-3|14
TGTGCCAGCAGCGTGAAACTAGCGGGAGATACGCAGTATTTT
CASSVKLAGDTQYF
>TRBV7-8|-|-|TRBJ1-1|13
TGTGCCAGCAGCTTGGGGCAGGCTTCTGAAGCTTTCTTT
CASSLGQASEAFF
>TRBV5-4|TRBD1|-|TRBJ1-1|15
TGTGCCAGCAGCTACTACAGGGGGCAGGGGACTGAAGCTTTCTTT
CASSYYRGQGTEAFF
>TRBV6-5|TRBD2|once|TRBJ2-4|16
TGTGCCAGCAGTTCTAACGGAGGACTAGCGGAAAACATTCAGTACTTC
CASSSNGGLAENIQYF
>TRBV5-1|-|once|TRBJ2-3|15
TGCGCCAGCAGCCTAGGGACTGTGAGCACAGATACGCAGTATTTT
CASSLGTVSTDTQYF
>TRBV5-3|-|-|TRBJ2-7|12
TGTGCCACTACGACGGCCGCCTACGAGCAGTACTTC
CATTTAAYEQYF
>TRBV15|TRBD2|-|TRBJ2-5|16
TGTGCCACCAGCAGAGATCAGCGGGGGGCGGGAGAGACCCAGTACTTC
CATSRDQRGAGETQYF
>TRBV7-8|-|few|TRBJ2-2|12
TGTGCCAGCAGCTTAGTCTCCGGGGAGCTGTTTTTT
CASSLVSGELFF
>TRBV30|-|-|TRBJ1-1|10
TGTGCCTGGTCGAACACTGAAGCTTTCTTT
CAWSNTEAFF
>TRBV3-1/TRBV3-2|-|once|TRBJ1-3|15
TGTGCCAGCAGCCAAGCCCTTAGCTCTGGAAACACCATATATTTT
CASSQALSSGNTIYF
>TRBV5-1|-|once|TRBJ2-2|15
TGCGCCAGCAGCGCGGACGGACCGAACACCGGGGAGCTGTTTTTT
CASSADGPNTGELFF
>TRBV19|-|-|TRBJ2-3|14
TGTGCCAGTATGGTGACTAGTGAGGGGGATACGCAGTATTTT
CASMVTSEGDTQYF
>TRBV5-1|TRBD1|-|TRBJ1-2|13
TGCGCCAGCAGCTCTACAGGGGTGGGTGGCTACACCTTC
CASSSTGVGGYTF
>TRBV24-1|TRBD1|-|TRBJ2-5|15
TGTGCCACCAGTGATCCGACAGGGGACGGCGCGACCCAGTACTTC
CATSDPTGDGATQYF